The entry below describes one T cell receptor (beta chain). The CDR3 has 16 residues. Germline CDR1 is LGHNT and CDR2 is FRNRAP. V shed 5 bases, J shed 9 bases, and the junction held 11 bases outside the gene matches. This record comes from a study of blood T cell repertoires in COVID-19. Original data processing: How many nucleated cells were present was estimated from reference gene primer amplification. Here immunoSEQ multiplex PCR was the method, and the copy in TCRdb shows in-frame clones only, minus some. For V, J and clone size, that table is used; D and trimming come from the DNA. The repertoire holds under 300,000 clones, with around 78% as singletons.

This receptor was identified in a man aged 60 to 75 who had recovered from COVID-19. This sequence joins TRBV12-5 and TRBJ2-1, with 12 bases that match TRBD2. The sample taken for sequencing was peripheral blood. CDR3 in DNA: TGTGCTAGTGGTCTCCTAGCGGGAGGGCCGTCGGGTGAGCAGTTCTTC. Amino acid sequence: CASGLLAGGPSGEQFF.